The clone carrying this T cell receptor beta chain came up a few times. The data were taken from a study of preoperative IRX-2 immunotherapy in early breast cancer. Sequencing was performed with immunoSEQ multiplex PCR; in TCRdb, only in-frame clones are kept and a portion is missing. The data show about 38,000 clones, with around 82% seen just once and approximately 1.5% held by the top ten. Specified treatment: preoperative locoregional IRX-2 cytokine immunotherapy. This phase Ib study tested locoregional IRX-2 cytokine immunotherapy given before surgery. The sequence came from a human donor with breast cancer. The material was lymph node tissue, obtained after IRX-2 immunotherapy.

For the CDR3, the DNA is TGTGCCAGCAGTTACTCGGATCAGGGAGTCTTTGGCTACACCTTC. Its translation: CASSYSDQGVFGYTF. The chain uses TRBV6-8 and TRBJ1-2; possibly TRBD1 for D (5 bases). The length of the CDR3 is 15 residues. Per germline, CDR1 MNHGY and CDR2 SAAAGT. V was trimmed by 0 bases and J by 7 bases, leaving 15 bases between them.